A single sample gave rise to the 13 T cell receptor beta chains below, sequenced in a study of blood T cell repertoires in COVID-19. This table comes from immunoSEQ multiplex PCR, and its TCRdb copy is limited to in-frame clones, with some not included. The sample records fewer than 55,000 clones, 81% being singletons. Sequencing was done on a sample of peripheral blood. The source is a woman of 80 years or more with COVID-19, enrolled during active disease.

The chain has TRBV6-2 or TRBV6-3 and TRBJ2-7; TRBD2 matches 11 bases. V lost 5 bases, J lost 4 bases, and 4 bases stayed unmatched. From germline, CDR1 is MNHEY and CDR2 SVGEGT. The CDR3 loop spans 14 amino acids. CDR3 DNA: TGTGCCAGCAGTAAACTAGCGGGAGTGTACGAGCAGTACTTC. As protein: CASSKLAGVYEQYF.

J is TRBJ2-3 and V is TRBV6-4, with D tentatively TRBD2 (5 bases). The CDR3 spans 13 residues. CDR1 and CDR2 from the germline V gene are MRHNA and SNTAGT. Trimming removed 6 bases from V and 8 bases from J, with 15 bases in between. In DNA form, the CDR3 reads TGTGCCAGCAGCCCCGGGCCCGGAGGTACGCAGTATTTT. Translated: CASSPGPGGTQYF.

V usage is TRBV28 and J usage is TRBJ1-2, with TRBD1 matching over 10 bases. This CDR3 spans 16 amino acids. Losses at the gene ends were 6 bases for V and 0 bases for J; bases not matched to a gene: 7. Germline V gene sequence: CDR1 MDHEN, CDR2 SYDVKM. The CDR3: CASSGQGVSPNYGYTF. In nucleotides, the CDR3 is TGTGCCAGCAGCGGACAGGGGGTGTCCCCTAACTATGGCTACACCTTC.

This chain connects TRBV6-5 to TRBJ2-1; D gene unclear. V lost 2 bases, J lost 1 base, and 12 bases lay in between. The CDR3 loop spans 16 amino acids. Germline lookup yields CDR1 MNHEY and CDR2 SVGAGI. The CDR3 coding sequence is TGTGCCAGCAGTTACGTTTCCGGTAGATCCTACAATGAGCAGTTCTTC. Residues: CASSYVSGRSYNEQFF.

The genes are TRBV19 and TRBJ2-7; 10 nucleotides agree with TRBD1. The germline gives CDR1 LNHDA, CDR2 SQIVND (reference sequence). After removal of 4 bases from V and 0 bases from J, the junction contained 6 bases not matched to a gene. The CDR3 runs 16 residues. As DNA, the CDR3 is TGTGCCAGTAGTAGCATTCGGACAGGGGGCTCCTACGAGCAGTACTTC. Amino acids: CASSSIRTGGSYEQYF.

The chain uses TRBV5-5 and TRBJ2-5, with 9 bases aligning to TRBD2. Germline-derived CDR1 and CDR2 are SGHKS and YYEKEE (reference sequence). The trim removed 4 bases at V and 5 bases at J, leaving 9 bases unmatched. The CDR3 has 15 amino acids. CDR3 DNA: TGTGCCAGCAGCCCCGGGACTAGCTTTGTGGAGACCCAGTACTTC. This gives the protein CASSPGTSFVETQYF.

The chain employs TRBV6-5 and TRBJ2-7; 7 bases map to TRBD1. J was trimmed by 6 bases and V by 6 bases; bases with no gene match: 5. The CDR3 runs to 12 residues. Germline assignment: CDR1 MNHEY and CDR2 SVGAGI. The CDR3 DNA reads TGTGCCAGCAGATTTACAGGGGTCGAGCAGTACTTC. Protein sequence: CASRFTGVEQYF.

The J gene is TRBJ2-1, the V gene TRBV5-1; a weak D match, TRBD1 (6 bases). Trimming removed 7 bases from V and 0 bases from J, with 11 bases in between. CDR1 is SGHRS and CDR2 is YFSETQ in the germline V gene. The CDR3 covers 14 residues. As DNA, the CDR3 is TGCGCCAGCCGCGTGGGGGCCTCCTACAATGAGCAGTTCTTC. Its protein product is CASRVGASYNEQFF.

This clone is a singleton in its sample. The rearrangement links TRBV7-2 to TRBJ2-5, with D tentatively TRBD1 (6 bases). The ends were cut back, 5 bases at V and 7 bases at J, with 17 bases in the middle. The CDR3 totals 14 residues. Germline lookup yields CDR1 SGHTA and CDR2 FQGNSA. The CDR3 bases are TGTGCCAGCAGCCCACAGGGCATTACGGGGACCCAGTACTTC. It codes for CASSPQGITGTQYF.

This sequence joins TRBV19 and TRBJ2-1, with 7 bases matching TRBD1. The CDR3 contains 15 residues. J was trimmed by 0 bases and V by 4 bases; bases with no gene match: 3. Germline assignment: CDR1 LNHDA and CDR2 SQIVND (reference sequence). The CDR3 reads CASSKQGSSYNEQFF. CDR3 sequence (DNA): TGTGCCAGTAGTAAACAGGGGAGCTCCTACAATGAGCAGTTCTTC. Variable domain in full (rest from reference TRBV19 and TRBJ2-1): DGGITQSPKYLFRKEGQNVTLSCEQNLNHDAMYWYRQDPGQGLRLIYYSQIVNDFQKGDIAEGYSVSREKKESFPLTVTSAQKNPTAFYLCASSKQGSSYNEQFFGPGTRLTVL.

This clone was detected only a few times. The rearrangement links TRBV19 to TRBJ1-2; possibly TRBD1 for D (5 bases). The CDR3 runs to 14 residues. Per the germline V gene, CDR1 is LNHDA and CDR2 is SQIVND (reference sequence). Trimming cost V 7 bases and J 6 bases, with 18 bases left between them. CDR3 region: CASKKQGWFDGYTF. The DNA for the CDR3 is TGTGCCAGTAAAAAGCAGGGCTGGTTCGATGGCTACACCTTC.

This chain joins TRBV28 and TRBJ1-4; 11 bases match TRBD1. This CDR3 contains 15 residues. Germline CDR1 reads MDHEN; CDR2 reads SYDVKM. V lost 5 bases and J lost 6; bases outside the gene matches: 5. The CDR3 here is CASSPRDRGDEKLFF. The CDR3 coding sequence is TGTGCCAGCAGTCCGCGGGACAGGGGGGATGAAAAACTGTTTTTT.

This sequence joins TRBV3-1 (or the pseudogene TRBV3-2) and TRBJ2-1; TRBD2 agrees at 14 bases. This CDR3 is built from 19 residues. Germline CDR1 LGHDT, CDR2 YNNKEL (reference sequence). With V trimmed by 5 bases and J by 0 bases, 9 bases remained unmatched. CDR3 sequence (DNA): TGTGCCAGCAGCTACGGGACTAGCGGGAGAGGGAGCTCCTACAATGAGCAGTTCTTC. Protein product: CASSYGTSGRGSSYNEQFF.